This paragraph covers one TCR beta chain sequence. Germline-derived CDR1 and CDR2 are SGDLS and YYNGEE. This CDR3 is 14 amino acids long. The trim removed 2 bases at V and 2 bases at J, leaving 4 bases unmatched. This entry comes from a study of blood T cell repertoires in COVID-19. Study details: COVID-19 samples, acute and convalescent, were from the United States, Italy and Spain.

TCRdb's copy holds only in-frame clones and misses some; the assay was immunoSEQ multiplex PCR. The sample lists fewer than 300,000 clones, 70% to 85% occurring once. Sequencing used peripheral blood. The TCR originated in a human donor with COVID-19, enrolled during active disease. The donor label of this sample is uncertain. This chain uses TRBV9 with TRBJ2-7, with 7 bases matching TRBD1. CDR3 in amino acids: CASSVQGDTYEQYF. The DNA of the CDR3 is TGTGCCAGCAGCGTCCAGGGGGATACCTACGAGCAGTACTTC.